One and the same sample provided the 26 T cell receptor beta chains below, sequenced in a study of shared clonotypes between healthy human individuals. Generated by immunoSEQ multiplex PCR, the TCRdb table keeps only in-frame clones and is missing some. The data contain about 180,000 clones, over 85% of them seen just once; the ten biggest clones take up 0.067%. The sequencing input was naive CD4+ T cells sorted from blood. Stated subset: CD45RA+ positively selected. These receptors all come from a woman in her twenties or thirties in good health.

With respect to this clone: The same CDR3 can be traced to other DNA sequences in this sample. This chain connects TRBV7-9 to TRBJ1-1; possibly TRBD1 for D (6 bases). Between the trimmed V and J ends, which lost 2 bases and 2 bases, there was a span of 9 bases. The germline V gene encodes CDR1 SEHNR and CDR2 FQNEAQ (reference sequence). CDR3 size: 14 residues. The CDR3 is CASSLTGANTEAFF. CDR3 DNA sequence: TGTGCCAGCAGCTTAACGGGGGCAAACACTGAAGCTTTCTTT.

The sample holds a few counts of this clone. The chain uses TRBV6-1 and TRBJ1-5, with TRBD1 as a possible D gene (5 bases). Germline V gene sequence: CDR1 MNHNS, CDR2 SASEGT. The CDR3 has 13 residues. Trimming left V 3 bases short and J 6 bases short, with 9 bases between. CDR3 sequence: CASSEGRRQPQHF. The CDR3 nucleotides read TGTGCCAGCAGTGAGGGACGGCGTCAGCCCCAGCATTTT.

The CDR3 protein is CTSSQDSCASGRAREQYF. The CDR3 DNA is TGCACCAGCAGCCAAGATTCGTGTGCTAGCGGGAGGGCCCGCGAGCAGTACTTC. The gene calls are TRBV1 and TRBJ2-7; the tabulated D call, TRBD2, remains unverified against the DNA. TRBV1 is described as a pseudogene. This CDR3 has 18 residues.

V and J are TRBV9 and TRBJ2-1, with TRBD2 matching over 10 bases. Germline lookup yields CDR1 SGDLS and CDR2 YYNGEE. J was trimmed by 11 bases and V by 0 bases; bases with no gene match: 8. The CDR3 is 15 residues long. CDR3: CASSVESTSGNQQFF. The CDR3 DNA sequence: TGTGCCAGCAGCGTAGAATCAACTAGCGGGAACCAGCAGTTCTTC.

The chain has TRBV19 and TRBJ1-1; 8 positions agree with TRBD1. V lost 5 bases and J lost 6; bases outside the gene matches: 8. The CDR3 has 14 residues. Germline CDR1 and CDR2: LNHDA and SQIVND (reference sequence). The CDR3 spells CASSARDRFPEAFF. The CDR3 bases are TGTGCCAGTAGTGCTAGGGACAGGTTCCCTGAAGCTTTCTTT.

The chain recombines TRBV7-2 with TRBJ2-5; TRBD2 agrees at 9 bases. Germline V CDR1 and CDR2: SGHTA, FQGNSA. V shed 5 bases and J 2 bases; nucleotides not matched to a gene: 9. The CDR3 covers 16 residues. This CDR3 reads CASSQLGAGGQETQYF. In DNA, the CDR3 is TGTGCCAGCAGCCAACTGGGGGCGGGAGGGCAAGAGACCCAGTACTTC.

The chain carries TRBV5-4 and TRBJ2-1; 10 bases align to TRBD2. Per the germline V gene, CDR1 is SGHNT and CDR2 is YYREEE (reference sequence). This CDR3 has 15 residues. Trimming removed 5 bases from V and 8 bases from J; junction bases left unmatched: 10. The CDR3 DNA is TGTGCCAGCAGGGGTACTAGCGGGGAGGGGGATGAGCAGTTCTTC. Its protein is CASRGTSGEGDEQFF. The full variable domain, with the rest looked up from reference TRBV5-4 and TRBJ2-1, is ETGVTQSPTHLIKTRGQQVTLRCSSQSGHNTVSWYQQALGQGPQFIFQYYREEENGRGNFPPRFSGLQFPNYSSELNVNALELDDSALYLCASRGTSGEGDEQFFGPGTRLTVL.

The chain is built from TRBV7-9 and TRBJ1-1; D might be TRBD1 (5 bases). V was shortened by 4 bases and J by 10 bases, with 19 bases between the two germline ends. In germline, CDR1 is SEHNR, CDR2 FQNEAQ (reference sequence). This CDR3 is 14 amino acids long. The CDR3 bases are TGTGCCAGCAGCTCTACGGGGCAGGGCTTGGGAGCTTTCTTT. It encodes CASSSTGQGLGAFF.

The chain carries TRBV11-2 and TRBJ2-3; D remains unclear. CDR1 is SGHAT, CDR2 FQNNGV, per germline. Trimming removed 5 bases at V and 0 bases at J, with 12 bases between. The CDR3 runs to 15 residues. The CDR3 DNA reads as TGTGCCAGCAGCCCCCTGGACGGAAGCACAGATACGCAGTATTTT. Translated, it gives CASSPLDGSTDTQYF. Full variable domain (rest looked up from reference TRBV11-2 and TRBJ2-3): EAGVAQSPRYKIIEKRQSVAFWCNPISGHATLYWYQQILGQGPKLLIQFQNNGVVDDSQLPKDRFSAERLKGVDSTLKIQPAKLEDSAVYLCASSPLDGSTDTQYFGPGTRLTVL.

This chain joins TRBV7-2 and TRBJ2-3, with a weak D call TRBD2 (6 bases). The V gene lost 1 base and the J gene lost 12 bases, with 14 bases spanning the gap. The CDR3 has 13 residues. Germline loops: CDR1 SGHTA, CDR2 FQGNSA. This chain's CDR3 is CASSLVGSGTQYF. CDR3 DNA sequence: TGTGCCAGCAGCTTAGTGGGCAGTGGGACTCAGTATTTT. Variable domain in full (rest from reference TRBV7-2 and TRBJ2-3): GAGVSQSPSNKVTEKGKDVELRCDPISGHTALYWYRQSLGQGLEFLIYFQGNSAPDKSGLPSDRFSAERTGGSVSTLTIQRTQQEDSAVYLCASSLVGSGTQYFGPGTRLTVL.

The chain has TRBV15 and TRBJ1-5; D might be TRBD1 (5 bases). This CDR3 is built from 17 residues. Deletions cut 0 bases from V and 6 bases from J, with 18 bases between. CDR1 is LNHNV and CDR2 is YYDKDF in the germline V gene (reference sequence). The CDR3 reads CATSRDGGTQGSQPQHF. The CDR3 DNA reads TGTGCCACCAGCAGAGATGGGGGAACCCAGGGCAGTCAGCCCCAGCATTTT.

V usage is TRBV28 and J usage is TRBJ2-7; no firm D call. CDR1 is MDHEN, CDR2 SYDVKM, per germline. CDR3 length: 13 amino acids. V was pared by 3 bases and J by 6 bases, with 12 bases between. The CDR3 DNA reads TGTGCCAGCAGTTTGTTATGGGGTGGCGAGCAGTACTTC. Protein sequence: CASSLLWGGEQYF.

This chain connects TRBV27 to TRBJ2-3; tentatively, D is TRBD1 (6 bases). Germline assignment: CDR1 MNHEY and CDR2 SMNVEV (reference sequence). The CDR3 is 14 residues long. V lost 5 bases, J lost 6 bases, and 15 bases lay in between. The CDR3 DNA is TGTGCCAGCAGTATAAATCAGGGGATGGATACGCAGTATTTT. Protein: CASSINQGMDTQYF.

Here the CDR3 reads CASSPSRRSYEQYF. The CDR3, as DNA: TGTGCCAGTAGTCCCTCCCGGAGGTCTTACGAGCAGTACTTC. J is TRBJ2-5 and V is TRBV19; D perhaps matches TRBD2 (5 bases). Near its end, the DNA agrees better with TRBJ2-7, so the J call may be wrong. The CDR3 extends over 14 amino acids. Germline V gives CDR1 LNHDA, CDR2 SQIVND (reference sequence).

Details on this clone: Other DNA sequences in this sample translate to the same CDR3. This chain uses TRBV30 with TRBJ1-5, with no clear D. Germline CDR1 is GTSNPN and CDR2 is SVGIG (reference sequence). V lost 0 bases to trimming and J lost 1 base, with 7 bases between them. This CDR3 has 14 amino acids. The chain's CDR3 is CAWSVRRSNQPQHF. Here the CDR3 DNA reads TGTGCCTGGAGTGTACGGCGGAGCAATCAGCCCCAGCATTTT.

The chain has TRBV29-1 and TRBJ2-1; 9 nucleotides match TRBD2. The CDR3 length is 16 residues. Germline lookup yields CDR1 SQVTM and CDR2 ANQGSEA. The trim removed 5 bases at V and 9 bases at J, leaving 17 bases unmatched. CDR3 amino acids: CSVPMVAGDFGSEQFF. The CDR3 coding sequence is TGCAGCGTTCCTATGGTAGCGGGAGATTTTGGTAGTGAGCAGTTCTTC.

The CDR3, as DNA: TGTGCCAGTAGTAGTCCACGAAGCAATCAGCCCCAGCATTTT. As protein: CASSSPRSNQPQHF. The chain uses TRBV19 and TRBJ1-5; D is uncertain. Trimming left V 4 bases short and J 1 base short, with 8 bases between. This CDR3 is built from 14 residues. Germline V CDR1 and CDR2: LNHDA, SQIVND (reference sequence).

This clone was observed once. The genes are TRBV10-1 and TRBJ2-3; D not certain. The CDR3 is 11 residues long. The germline V and J ends were trimmed by 4 bases and 8 bases, with 7 bases remaining between them. Germline assignment: CDR1 WNHNN and CDR2 SYGVQD (reference sequence). CDR3 sequence (DNA): TGCGCCAGCAGTGTAATGGGTACGCAGTATTTT. Protein product: CASSVMGTQYF.

This clone was recorded only once. The rearrangement links TRBV30 to TRBJ1-2, with D maybe TRBD1 (6 bases). The V end was cut by 1 base, the J end by 2 bases, with 17 bases between. CDR3 length: 16 residues. Germline values: CDR1 GTSNPN, CDR2 SVGIG (reference sequence). The CDR3, as DNA: TGTGCCTGGAGTGAACACTATCAGGGGCGCAACTATGGCTACACCTTC. This translates into CAWSEHYQGRNYGYTF.

This clone was seen a single time. This chain uses TRBV28 with TRBJ2-1; either TRBD1 or TRBD2 may supply D (5 bases each). The V gene lost 6 bases and the J gene lost 0 bases, with 15 bases spanning the gap. This CDR3 has 16 amino acids. Germline values: CDR1 MDHEN, CDR2 SYDVKM. The CDR3: CASSPRAGSSYNEQFF. The CDR3 DNA is TGTGCCAGCAGCCCCAGGGCAGGGAGCTCCTACAATGAGCAGTTCTTC. Complete variable domain (other parts from reference TRBV28 and TRBJ2-1): DVKVTQSSRYLVKRTGEKVFLECVQDMDHENMFWYRQDPGLGLRLIYFSYDVKMKEKGDIPEGYSVSREKKERFSLILESASTNQTSMYLCASSPRAGSSYNEQFFGPGTRLTVL.

The chain has TRBV9 and TRBJ2-7; the D gene is possibly TRBD2 (5 bases). This CDR3 contains 13 residues. Germline V gene sequence: CDR1 SGDLS, CDR2 YYNGEE. Trimming took 1 base from V and 0 from J, leaving 5 bases between them. CDR3 coding DNA: TGTGCCAGCAGCGTAAGCGGCTCCTACGAGCAGTACTTC. Encoded protein: CASSVSGSYEQYF.

Turning to this clone: Additional DNA sequences in this sample encode the identical CDR3. The CDR3, as DNA: TGCGCCAGCAGCCAAGTTCCGGGCACAGATACGCAGTATTTT. This encodes CASSQVPGTDTQYF. The chain recombines TRBV4-1 with TRBJ2-3; no firm D call. The CDR3 is 14 residues long. Germline CDR1 and CDR2: MGHRA and YSYEKL. Trimming left V 1 base short and J 1 base short, with 6 bases between.

The chain carries TRBV9 and TRBJ2-1; D ambiguous. The CDR3 is made up of 11 amino acids. Trimming stripped 3 bases from V and 7 bases from J, with 5 bases between. Germline lookup yields CDR1 SGDLS and CDR2 YYNGEE. As DNA, the CDR3 is TGTGCCAGCAGCGCAACTAATGAGCAGTTCTTC. Protein sequence: CASSATNEQFF.

The chain uses TRBV11-1 and TRBJ1-5; D gene uncertain. The length of the CDR3 is 12 residues. Germline CDR1 and CDR2: SGHAT and FQDESV (reference sequence). V was pared by 0 bases and J by 7 bases, with 4 bases between. The CDR3 DNA reads as TGTGCCAGCAGCTTAGCGCGGCAGCCCCAGCATTTT. Translated: CASSLARQPQHF.

The chain employs TRBV6-4 and TRBJ2-7; 9 bases line up with TRBD1. Germline V CDR1 and CDR2: MRHNA, SNTAGT. This CDR3 spans 18 amino acids. J was trimmed by 3 bases and V by 1 base; bases with no gene match: 13. The DNA for the CDR3 is TGTGCCAGCAGTGACTTCATACCGGGACAGGGAGAATTCTACGAGCAGTACTTC. Amino acid sequence: CASSDFIPGQGEFYEQYF.

The DNA for the CDR3 is TGTGCCAGCAGCTTTACAGGATATAGCAATCAGCCCCAGCATTTT. It specifies CASSFTGYSNQPQHF. The chain uses TRBV28 and TRBJ1-5; the D gene is possibly TRBD1 (5 bases). Germline CDR1 and CDR2: MDHEN and SYDVKM. The ends were cut back, 6 bases at V and 0 bases at J, with 12 bases in the middle. This CDR3 has 15 residues.